These 6 T cell receptor beta chains originate from one sample sequenced in a study of beta chain features in type 1 diabetes. Expressed TCRB transcripts were sequenced, since all the RNA that had been isolated was reverse transcribed. Using immunoSEQ multiplex PCR, the repertoire was profiled, and TCRdb retains in-frame clones only, with some absent. The sample lists 250,000 or so clones; around 68% were seen once. Sequenced input: naive CD4+ T cells from blood. The source is a man aged 25 to 40 in good health.

V and J are TRBV7-9 and TRBJ2-3; TRBD1 agrees at 8 bases. The CDR3 extends over 14 amino acids. Losses at the gene ends were 6 bases for V and 4 bases for J; bases not matched to a gene: 6. Germline CDR1 is SEHNR and CDR2 is FQNEAQ (reference sequence). The CDR3 nucleotides read TGTGCCAGCAGTTCCGACAGGGGATCAGATACGCAGTATTTT. Its translation is CASSSDRGSDTQYF.

Note on this clone: This same CDR3 is encoded by further DNA sequences in the sample. This chain joins TRBV30 and TRBJ1-5; no definite D call. The CDR3 has 12 amino acids. Germline V gives CDR1 GTSNPN, CDR2 SVGIG (reference sequence). The V and J ends lost 5 bases and 2 bases respectively, with 7 bases between them. In DNA, the CDR3 is TGTGCCTGGGGGAGGGGCAATCAGCCCCAGCATTTT. Translation gives CAWGRGNQPQHF.

This chain links TRBV6-1 with TRBJ1-6, with unresolved D. CDR1 is MNHNS, CDR2 SASEGT, per germline. The CDR3 sequence is 13 residues long. V lost 3 bases and J lost 7, with 7 bases in between. The CDR3 DNA reads as TGTGCCAGCAGTGAGAGAGAGAATTCACCCCTCCACTTT. Translating gives CASSERENSPLHF.

For the CDR3, the DNA is TGTGCCACCACAATGGTACTAGCGGGAGACTACAATGAGCAGTTCTTC. This translates into CATTMVLAGDYNEQFF. The gene calls are TRBV15 and TRBJ2-1, with TRBD2 matching 11 bases. Trimming removed 7 bases from V and 3 bases from J; junction bases left unmatched: 8. Per the germline V gene, CDR1 is LNHNV and CDR2 is YYDKDF (reference sequence). The CDR3 has 16 residues.

The CDR3: CAHMGRGDSPLHF. In DNA, the CDR3 is TGTGCCCATATGGGCAGGGGCGATTCACCCCTCCACTTT. The chain links TRBV30 to TRBJ1-6; D is possibly TRBD1 (6 bases). Trimming stripped 8 bases from V and 8 bases from J, with 16 bases between. Germline CDR1 GTSNPN, CDR2 SVGIG (reference sequence). The CDR3 sequence is 13 residues long. The full variable domain, with the rest looked up from reference TRBV30 and TRBJ1-6, is SQTIHQWPATLVQPVGSPLSLECTVEGTSNPNLYWYRQAAGRGLQLLFYSVGIGQISSEVPQNLSASRPQDRQFILSSKKLLLSDSGFYLCAHMGRGDSPLHFGNGTRLTVT.

This clone was counted a few times. The genes are TRBV5-6 and TRBJ1-1; the D gene is possibly TRBD1 (6 bases). The CDR3 is made up of 11 amino acids. The germline V and J ends were trimmed by 4 bases and 9 bases, with 10 bases remaining between them. Germline CDR1 reads SGHDT; CDR2 reads YYEEEE. CDR3 nucleotides: TGTGCCAGCAGCCGAACAGGGCAAGCTTTCTTT. This gives the protein CASSRTGQAFF.